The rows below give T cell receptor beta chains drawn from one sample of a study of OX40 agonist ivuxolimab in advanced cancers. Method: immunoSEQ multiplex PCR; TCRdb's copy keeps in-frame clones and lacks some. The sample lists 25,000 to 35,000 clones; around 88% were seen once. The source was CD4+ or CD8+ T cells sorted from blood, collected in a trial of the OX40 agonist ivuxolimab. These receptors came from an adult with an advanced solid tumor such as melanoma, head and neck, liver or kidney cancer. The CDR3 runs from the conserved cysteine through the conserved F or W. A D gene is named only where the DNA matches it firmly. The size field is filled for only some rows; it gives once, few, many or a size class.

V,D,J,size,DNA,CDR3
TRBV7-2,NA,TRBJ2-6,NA,TGTGCCAGCAGCTTAGTGGGTGCTGGGGCCAACGTCCTGACTTTC,CASSLVGAGANVLTF
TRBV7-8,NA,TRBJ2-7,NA,TGTGCCAGCAGCTTAGTGGCAGTCCAACCCTACGAGCAGTACTTC,CASSLVAVQPYEQYF
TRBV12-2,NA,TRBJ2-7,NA,TGTGCAAGTCGCTTTGTTGAGGCGAGGGCCCGAAGATCCTACGAGCAGTACTTC,CASRFVEARARRSYEQYF
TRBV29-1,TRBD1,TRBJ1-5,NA,TGCAGCGTTCTACAGGGGGTCGATCAGCCCCAGCATTTT,CSVLQGVDQPQHF
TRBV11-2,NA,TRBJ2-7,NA,TGTGCCAGCAGCTTAGATGGCCGGTTCTCCTACGAGCAGTACTTC,CASSLDGRFSYEQYF
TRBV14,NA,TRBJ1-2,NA,TGTGCCAGCAGCCAAGATACCGGGGACTATGGCTACACCTTC,CASSQDTGDYGYTF
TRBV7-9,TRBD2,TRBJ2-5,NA,TGTGCCAGCAGGAAGGCGGCTAGCGGGAACCGAGAGACCCAGTACTTC,CASRKAASGNRETQYF
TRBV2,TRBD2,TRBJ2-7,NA,TGTGCCAGCAGTGATAGCGGGGTGCCATCCTACGAGCAGTACTTC,CASSDSGVPSYEQYF
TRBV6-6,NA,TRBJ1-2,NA,TGTGCCAGCAGTTACAGACCCGACGAGAGCTACACCTTC,CASSYRPDESYTF
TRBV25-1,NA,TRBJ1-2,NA,TGTGCCAGCAGTGTGCTAAACTATGGCTACACCTTC,CASSVLNYGYTF
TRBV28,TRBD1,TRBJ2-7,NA,TGTGCCAGCAGTTTATCGGGCAGGGGGCAGAACGAGCAGTACTTC,CASSLSGRGQNEQYF
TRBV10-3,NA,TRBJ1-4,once,TGTGCCGCCCCGGGTTGCGGGGACGATGAAAAACTGTTTTTT,CAAPGCGDDEKLFF
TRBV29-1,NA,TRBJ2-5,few,TGCAGCGTCGACCGGGACCGCGGCGGAGAGACCCAGTACTTC,CSVDRDRGGETQYF
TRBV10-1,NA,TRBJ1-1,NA,TGCGCCAGCAGTGAATCGACGGGCAGACCCTATGAAGCTTTCTTT,CASSESTGRPYEAFF
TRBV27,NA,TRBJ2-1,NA,TGTGCCAGCAGTATGACTCCGGGAAAAGTCCACAATGAGCAGTTCTTC,CASSMTPGKVHNEQFF
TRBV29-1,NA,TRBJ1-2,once,TGCAGCGCATCAGGGCTCTATAACTATGGCTACACCTTC,CSASGLYNYGYTF
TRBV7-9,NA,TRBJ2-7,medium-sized,TGTGCCAGCAGCGCCGGGGACACCTACGAGCAGTACTTC,CASSAGDTYEQYF
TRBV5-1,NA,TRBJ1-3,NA,TGCGCCAGCAGCTTGGACAGGGCGGCTGGAAACACCATATATTTT,CASSLDRAAGNTIYF
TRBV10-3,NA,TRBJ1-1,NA,TGTGCCATCAGTGAGTCGACAAGAGTTCTGGCTGAAGCTTTCTTT,CAISESTRVLAEAFF
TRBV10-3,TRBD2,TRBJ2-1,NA,TGTGCCATCAGTTCTAGCGGGAGGACGAGTGAGCAGTTCTTC,CAISSSGRTSEQFF
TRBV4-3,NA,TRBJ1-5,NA,TGCGCCAGCAGCCAACGACGGGGGGGCAATCAGCCCCAGCATTTT,CASSQRRGGNQPQHF
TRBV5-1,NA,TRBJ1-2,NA,TGCGCCAGCAGCCCCAGACCCCCTAGTTACGGCTACACCTTC,CASSPRPPSYGYTF
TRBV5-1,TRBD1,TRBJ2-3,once,TGCGCCAGCAGCGTGGACAGGGGGCATACAGATACGCAGTATTTT,CASSVDRGHTDTQYF
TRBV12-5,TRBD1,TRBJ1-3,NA,TGTGCTAGTGGTTCCGGACAGGCTGGAAACACCATATATTTT,CASGSGQAGNTIYF
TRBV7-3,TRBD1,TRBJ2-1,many,TGTGCCAGCAGCCCCTCGACAGGGGCCTCCTACAATGAGCAGTTCTTC,CASSPSTGASYNEQFF
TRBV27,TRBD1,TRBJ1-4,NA,TGTGCCAGCAGTTTGATTTGGGACAGCCAGAATGAAAAACTGTTTTTT,CASSLIWDSQNEKLFF
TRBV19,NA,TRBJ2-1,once,TGTGCCGTGGCCCCGTCCTCCTACAATGAGCAGTTCTTC,CAVAPSSYNEQFF
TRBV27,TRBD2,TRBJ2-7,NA,TGTGCCAGCAGTTTTTACCCTACGGGAGGTTTATACGAGCAGTACTTC,CASSFYPTGGLYEQYF
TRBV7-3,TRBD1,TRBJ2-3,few,TGTGCCAGCAGCTTTGAGGGGGCAGGGAAGGGTACGCAGTATTTT,CASSFEGAGKGTQYF
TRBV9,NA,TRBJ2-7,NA,TGTGCCAGCAGCAGCGGGACAGGACTCTCCTACGAGCAGTACTTC,CASSSGTGLSYEQYF
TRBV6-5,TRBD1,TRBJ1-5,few,TGTGCCAGCAGCCGAACAGGGGAGGTTCAGCCCCAGCATTTT,CASSRTGEVQPQHF
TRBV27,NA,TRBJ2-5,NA,TGTGCCAGCGGCAGGGCGGGGGAGACCCAGTACTTC,CASGRAGETQYF
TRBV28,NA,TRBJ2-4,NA,TGTGCCAGCAGTCTACGTTTGAACCTAGCCAAAAACATTCAGTACTTC,CASSLRLNLAKNIQYF
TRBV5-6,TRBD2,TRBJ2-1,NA,TGTGCCAGCAGCTTGGCGGTACTAGCGGAAAAGCACCACAATGAGCAGTTCTTC,CASSLAVLAEKHHNEQFF
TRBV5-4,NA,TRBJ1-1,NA,TGTGCCAGCAGCTTGGGGGGGGGTGCCACTGAAGCTTTCTTT,CASSLGGGATEAFF
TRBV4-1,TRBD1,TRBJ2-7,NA,TGCGCCAGCAGCCAACCGGACAGGGGTGGGTTCGAGCAGTACTTC,CASSQPDRGGFEQYF